The sequence of this TCR beta chain was determined in a study of shared clonotypes between healthy human individuals. Study in general: Per donor, CD8 memory used one plate, CD8 naive used two, CD4 memory used three and CD4 naive used three.

The germline gives CDR1 SGHAT, CDR2 FQNNGV. This CDR3 spans 17 amino acids. V lost 4 bases and J 2 bases, leaving 21 bases between the germline ends. Regarding this clone: The antigen is unknown.

In the authors' workflow: There were no quality scores in the junction-only immunoSEQ sequences, so filtering differed. Repertoires were generated with immunoSEQ multiplex PCR, while TCRdb's copy carries only in-frame clones and drops some. V, J and clone size are taken as reported in that table, and D and trimming were inferred from the DNA itself. The table has about 990,000 clones, around 82% seen once. Subsets obtained from CD4+ cells comprised CD45RA+ naive and CD45RA-negative memory cells. Study-wide findings and caveats: A handful of donors showed sharing of approximately 5% of naive CD4 clonotypes.

The V call is TRBV11-2, the J call TRBJ2-7, with D hard to call. The TCR comes from a man aged 18 to 29 in good health. Some clones in this sample may be carry-over from other donors' samples. Sample: memory CD4+ T cells from PBMCs. Subset in this sample: CD45RA-negative fraction. The CDR3 DNA reads as TGTGCCAGCAGCTATCGTCATAAGGGCGTAGCTCCCTACGAGCAGTACTTC. This codes for CASSYRHKGVAPYEQYF.